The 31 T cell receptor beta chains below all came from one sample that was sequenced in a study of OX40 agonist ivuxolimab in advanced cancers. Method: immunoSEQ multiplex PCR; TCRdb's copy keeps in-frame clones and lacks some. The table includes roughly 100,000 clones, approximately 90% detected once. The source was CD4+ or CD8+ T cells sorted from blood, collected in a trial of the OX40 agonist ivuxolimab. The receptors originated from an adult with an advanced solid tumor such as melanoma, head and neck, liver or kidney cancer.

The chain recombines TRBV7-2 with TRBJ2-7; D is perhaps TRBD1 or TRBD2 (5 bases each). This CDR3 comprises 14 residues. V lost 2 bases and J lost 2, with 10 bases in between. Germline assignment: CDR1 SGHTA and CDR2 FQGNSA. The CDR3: CASSLSGTPYEQYF. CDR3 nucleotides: TGTGCCAGCAGCTTATCAGGGACCCCCTACGAGCAGTACTTC.

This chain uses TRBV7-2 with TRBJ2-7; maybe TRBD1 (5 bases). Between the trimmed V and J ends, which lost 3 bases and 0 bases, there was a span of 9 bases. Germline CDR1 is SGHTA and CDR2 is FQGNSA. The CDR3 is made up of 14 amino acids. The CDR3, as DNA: TGTGCCAGCAGCTTGGGCAGGGCCTCCTACGAGCAGTACTTC. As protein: CASSLGRASYEQYF.

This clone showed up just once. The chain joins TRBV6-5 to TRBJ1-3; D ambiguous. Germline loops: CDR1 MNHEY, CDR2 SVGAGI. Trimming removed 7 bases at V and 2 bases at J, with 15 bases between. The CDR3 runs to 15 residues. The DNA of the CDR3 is TGTGCCAGCATCTTCGATCCGGCACCTGGAAACACCATATATTTT. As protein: CASIFDPAPGNTIYF.

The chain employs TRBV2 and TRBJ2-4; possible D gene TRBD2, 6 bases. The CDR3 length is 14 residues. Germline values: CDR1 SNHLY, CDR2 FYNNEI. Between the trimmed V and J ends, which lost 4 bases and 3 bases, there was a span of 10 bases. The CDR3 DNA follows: TGTGCCAGCAGTGTAGGCGGGGACAAAAACATTCAGTACTTC. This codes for CASSVGGDKNIQYF.

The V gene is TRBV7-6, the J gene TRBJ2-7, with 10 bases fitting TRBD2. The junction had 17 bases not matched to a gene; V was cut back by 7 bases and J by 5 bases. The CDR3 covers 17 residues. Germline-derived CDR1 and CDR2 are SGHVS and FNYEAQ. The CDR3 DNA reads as TGTGCCAGCACACTCCTTCCCCCTAGCGGGAGTTTCCACGAGCAGTACTTC. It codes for CASTLLPPSGSFHEQYF.

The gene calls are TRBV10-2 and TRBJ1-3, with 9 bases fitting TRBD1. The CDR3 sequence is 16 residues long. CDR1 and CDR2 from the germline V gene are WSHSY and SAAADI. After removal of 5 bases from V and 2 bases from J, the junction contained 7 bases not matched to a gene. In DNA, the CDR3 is TGCGCCAGCAGTCAAGCAGACAGGGGGGCTGGAAACACCATATATTTT. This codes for CASSQADRGAGNTIYF.

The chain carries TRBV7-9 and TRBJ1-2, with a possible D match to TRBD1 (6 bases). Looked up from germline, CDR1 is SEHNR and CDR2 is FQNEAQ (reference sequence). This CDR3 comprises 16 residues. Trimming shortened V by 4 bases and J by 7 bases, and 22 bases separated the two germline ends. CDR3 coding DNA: TGTGCCAGCAGCTCTCCGCGACCGGGGACAATTCGTGGCTACACCTTC. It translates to CASSSPRPGTIRGYTF.

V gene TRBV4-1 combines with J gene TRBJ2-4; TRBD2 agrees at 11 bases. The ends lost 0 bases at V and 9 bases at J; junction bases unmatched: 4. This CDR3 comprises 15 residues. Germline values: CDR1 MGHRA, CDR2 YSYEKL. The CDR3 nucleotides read TGCGCCAGCAGCCAAGATCGAGGGACTAGCGGCATTCAGTACTTC. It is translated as CASSQDRGTSGIQYF.

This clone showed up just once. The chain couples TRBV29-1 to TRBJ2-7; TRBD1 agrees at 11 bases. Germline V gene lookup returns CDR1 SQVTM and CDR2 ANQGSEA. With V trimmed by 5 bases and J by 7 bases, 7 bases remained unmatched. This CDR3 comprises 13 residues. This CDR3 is CSVSGTGGSEQYF. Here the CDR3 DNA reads TGCAGCGTTTCCGGGACAGGGGGTAGTGAGCAGTACTTC.

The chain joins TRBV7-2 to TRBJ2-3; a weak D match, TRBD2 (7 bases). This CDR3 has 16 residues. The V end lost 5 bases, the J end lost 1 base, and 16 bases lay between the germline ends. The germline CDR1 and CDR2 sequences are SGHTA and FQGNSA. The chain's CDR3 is CASSPGGLVRTDTQYF. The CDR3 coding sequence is TGTGCCAGCAGCCCCGGGGGGCTAGTACGCACAGATACGCAGTATTTT.

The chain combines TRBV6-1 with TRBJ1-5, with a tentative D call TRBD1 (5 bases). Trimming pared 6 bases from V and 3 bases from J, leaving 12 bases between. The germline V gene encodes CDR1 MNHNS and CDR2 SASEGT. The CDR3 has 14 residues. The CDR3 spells CASRAQGSNQPQHF. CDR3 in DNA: TGTGCCAGCAGAGCCCAGGGATCCAATCAGCCCCAGCATTTT.

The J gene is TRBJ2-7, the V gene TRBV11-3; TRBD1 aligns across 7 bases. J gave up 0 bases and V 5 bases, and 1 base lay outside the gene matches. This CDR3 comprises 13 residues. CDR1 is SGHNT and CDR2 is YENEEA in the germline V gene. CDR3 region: CASSRTGSYEQYF. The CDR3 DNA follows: TGTGCCAGCAGCAGGACAGGCTCCTACGAGCAGTACTTC.

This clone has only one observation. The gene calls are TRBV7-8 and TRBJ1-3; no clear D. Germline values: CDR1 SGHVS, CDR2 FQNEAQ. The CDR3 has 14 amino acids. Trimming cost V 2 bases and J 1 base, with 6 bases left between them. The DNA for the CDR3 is TGTGCCAGCAGCTTAAGAGCTTCTGGAAACACCATATATTTT. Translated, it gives CASSLRASGNTIYF.

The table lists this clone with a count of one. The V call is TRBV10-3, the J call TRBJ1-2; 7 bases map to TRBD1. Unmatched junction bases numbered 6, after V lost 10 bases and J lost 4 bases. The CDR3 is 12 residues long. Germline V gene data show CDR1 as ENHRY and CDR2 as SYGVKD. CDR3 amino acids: CATRTGSYGYTF. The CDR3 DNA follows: TGTGCCACCAGGACAGGAAGCTATGGCTACACCTTC.

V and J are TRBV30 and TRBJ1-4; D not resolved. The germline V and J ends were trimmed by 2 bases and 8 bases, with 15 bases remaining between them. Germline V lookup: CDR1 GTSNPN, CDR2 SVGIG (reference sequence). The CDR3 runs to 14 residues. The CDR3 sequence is CAWSWGSDPEKLFF. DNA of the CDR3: TGTGCCTGGAGTTGGGGTAGCGACCCCGAAAAACTGTTTTTT.

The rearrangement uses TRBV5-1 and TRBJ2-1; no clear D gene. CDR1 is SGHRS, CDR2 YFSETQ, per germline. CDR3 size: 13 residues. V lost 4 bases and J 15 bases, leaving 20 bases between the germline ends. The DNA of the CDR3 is TGCGCCAGCAGCCCGGATCTAATGGCTGGCACGTTCTTC. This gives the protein CASSPDLMAGTFF.

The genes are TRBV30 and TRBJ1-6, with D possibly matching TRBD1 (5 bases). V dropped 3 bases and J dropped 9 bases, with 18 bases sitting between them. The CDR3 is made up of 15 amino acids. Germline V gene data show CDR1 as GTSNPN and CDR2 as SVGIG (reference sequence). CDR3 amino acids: CAWSGSPRGTSPLHF. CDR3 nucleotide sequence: TGTGCCTGGAGCGGCTCACCTAGGGGTACTTCACCCCTCCACTTT.

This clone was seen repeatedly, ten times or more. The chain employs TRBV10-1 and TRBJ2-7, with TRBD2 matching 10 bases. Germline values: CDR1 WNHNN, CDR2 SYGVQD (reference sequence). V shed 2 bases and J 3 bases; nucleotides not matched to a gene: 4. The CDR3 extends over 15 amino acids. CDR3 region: CASSEQGLALYEQYF. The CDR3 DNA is TGCGCCAGCAGTGAGCAGGGACTAGCGCTCTACGAGCAGTACTTC.

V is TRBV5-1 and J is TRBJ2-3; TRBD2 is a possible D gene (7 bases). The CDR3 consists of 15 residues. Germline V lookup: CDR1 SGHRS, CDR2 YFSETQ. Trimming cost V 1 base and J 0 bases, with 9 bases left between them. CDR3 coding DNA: TGCGCCAGCAGCTTGTGGGGGGGCAGCACAGATACGCAGTATTTT. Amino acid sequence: CASSLWGGSTDTQYF.

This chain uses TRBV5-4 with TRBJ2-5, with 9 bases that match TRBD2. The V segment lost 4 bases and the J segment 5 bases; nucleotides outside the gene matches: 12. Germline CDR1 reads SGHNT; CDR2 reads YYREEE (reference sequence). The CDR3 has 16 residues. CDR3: CASSLNSLAGRETQYF. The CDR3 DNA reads TGTGCCAGCAGCCTAAACTCCCTAGCGGGGAGGGAGACCCAGTACTTC.

This CDR3 is CAWTGQGAYEQYF. The CDR3 region has the DNA TGTGCCTGGACCGGACAGGGAGCTTACGAGCAGTACTTC. J is TRBJ2-7 and V is TRBV30; 8 bases are a match to TRBD1. V gave up 4 bases and J gave up 4 bases; unmatched junction bases: 6. Germline-derived CDR1 and CDR2 are GTSNPN and SVGIG (reference sequence). CDR3 length: 13 amino acids.

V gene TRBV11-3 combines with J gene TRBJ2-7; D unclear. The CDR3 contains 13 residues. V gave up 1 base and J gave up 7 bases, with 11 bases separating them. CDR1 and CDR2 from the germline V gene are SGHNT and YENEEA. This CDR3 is CASSLAGLNEQYF. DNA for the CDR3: TGTGCCAGCAGCTTAGCTGGGCTTAATGAGCAGTACTTC.

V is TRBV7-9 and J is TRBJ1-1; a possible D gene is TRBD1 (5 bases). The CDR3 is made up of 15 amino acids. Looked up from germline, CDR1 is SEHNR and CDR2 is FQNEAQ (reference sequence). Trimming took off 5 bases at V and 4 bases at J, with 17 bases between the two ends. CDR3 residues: CASSRTPTGGTEAFF. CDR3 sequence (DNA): TGTGCCAGCAGCCGAACCCCGACCGGGGGCACTGAAGCTTTCTTT.

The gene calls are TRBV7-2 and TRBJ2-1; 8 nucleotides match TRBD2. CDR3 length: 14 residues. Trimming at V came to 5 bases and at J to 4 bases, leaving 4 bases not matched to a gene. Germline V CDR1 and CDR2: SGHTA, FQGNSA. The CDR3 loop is CASSDSGTYNEQFF. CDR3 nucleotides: TGTGCCAGCAGCGATAGCGGGACATACAATGAGCAGTTCTTC.

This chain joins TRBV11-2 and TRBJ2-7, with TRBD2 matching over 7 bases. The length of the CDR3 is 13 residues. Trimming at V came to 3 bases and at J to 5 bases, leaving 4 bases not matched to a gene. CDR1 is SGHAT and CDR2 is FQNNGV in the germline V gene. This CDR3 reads CASSFGLVDEQYF. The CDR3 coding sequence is TGTGCCAGCAGCTTCGGACTAGTCGACGAGCAGTACTTC.

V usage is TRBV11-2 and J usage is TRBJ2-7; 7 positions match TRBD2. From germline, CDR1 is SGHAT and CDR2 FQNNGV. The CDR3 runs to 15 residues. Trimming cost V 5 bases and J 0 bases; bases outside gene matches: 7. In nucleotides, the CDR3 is TGTGCCAGCAGCCTCATTAGCGGGTACTCCTACGAGCAGTACTTC. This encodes CASSLISGYSYEQYF.

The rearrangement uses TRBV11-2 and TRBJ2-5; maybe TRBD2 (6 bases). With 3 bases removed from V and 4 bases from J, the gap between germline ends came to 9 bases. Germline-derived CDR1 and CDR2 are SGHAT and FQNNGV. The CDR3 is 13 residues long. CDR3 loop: CASSLGRGETQYF. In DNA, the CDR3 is TGTGCCAGCAGCTTGGGGCGGGGAGAGACCCAGTACTTC. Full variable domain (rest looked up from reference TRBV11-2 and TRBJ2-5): EAGVAQSPRYKIIEKRQSVAFWCNPISGHATLYWYQQILGQGPKLLIQFQNNGVVDDSQLPKDRFSAERLKGVDSTLKIQPAKLEDSAVYLCASSLGRGETQYFGPGTRLLVL.

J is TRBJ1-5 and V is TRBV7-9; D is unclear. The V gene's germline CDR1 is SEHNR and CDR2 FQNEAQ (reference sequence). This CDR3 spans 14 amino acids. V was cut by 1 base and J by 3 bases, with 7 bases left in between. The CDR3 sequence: CASSLGRNNQPQHF. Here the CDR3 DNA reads TGTGCCAGCAGCTTAGGGCGGAACAATCAGCCCCAGCATTTT.

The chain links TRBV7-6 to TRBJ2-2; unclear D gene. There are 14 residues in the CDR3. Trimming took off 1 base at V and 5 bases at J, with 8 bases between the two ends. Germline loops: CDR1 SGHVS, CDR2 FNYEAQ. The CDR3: CASSLGVKTGELFF. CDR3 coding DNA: TGTGCCAGCAGCTTAGGGGTGAAAACCGGGGAGCTGTTTTTT.

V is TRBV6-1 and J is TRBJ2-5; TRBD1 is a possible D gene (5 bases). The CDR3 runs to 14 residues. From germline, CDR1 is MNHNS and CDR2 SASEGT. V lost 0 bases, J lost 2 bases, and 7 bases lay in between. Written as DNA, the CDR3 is TGTGCCAGCAGTGAAGCCACAGGACAAGAGACCCAGTACTTC. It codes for CASSEATGQETQYF.

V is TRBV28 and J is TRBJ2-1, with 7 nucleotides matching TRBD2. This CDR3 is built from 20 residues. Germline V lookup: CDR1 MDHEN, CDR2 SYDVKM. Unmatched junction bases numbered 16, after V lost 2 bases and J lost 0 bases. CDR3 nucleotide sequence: TGTGCCAGCAGTTTACCCTCAGCGGGGCCGCTAGACGGCTCCTACAATGAGCAGTTCTTC. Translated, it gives CASSLPSAGPLDGSYNEQFF. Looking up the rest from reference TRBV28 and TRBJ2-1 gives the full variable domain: DVKVTQSSRYLVKRTGEKVFLECVQDMDHENMFWYRQDPGLGLRLIYFSYDVKMKEKGDIPEGYSVSREKKERFSLILESASTNQTSMYLCASSLPSAGPLDGSYNEQFFGPGTRLTVL.